A single sample gave rise to the 30 T cell receptor beta chains below, sequenced in a study of response to subunit inactivated influenza vaccine. TCRdb called the RT-PCR reads again in MiXCR, with one record for every CDR3 protein. Of 500,000 or so distinct CDR3 sequences in the sample, more than 15% were seen once. The input for sequencing was CD4+ T cells sorted from PBMCs, taken less than 30 months after vaccination. The receptor set was obtained from a man aged 50 to 69 who received an inactivated influenza vaccine.

This sequence joins TRBV4-3 and TRBJ1-6; possibly TRBD1 for D (5 bases). Between the trimmed V and J ends, which lost 0 bases and 7 bases, there was a span of 13 bases. Looked up from germline, CDR1 is LGHNA and CDR2 is YSLEER. CDR3 size: 16 residues. The CDR3 region is CASSQDLIRTNSPLHF. The CDR3 nucleotides read TGCGCCAGCAGCCAAGATCTCATCCGGACAAATTCACCCCTCCACTTT.

This clonotype was seen once. This chain connects TRBV10-3 to TRBJ2-7, with no clear D. The CDR3 sequence is 13 residues long. The V gene's germline CDR1 is ENHRY and CDR2 SYGVKD. The V end lost 7 bases, the J end lost 5 bases, and 15 bases lay between the germline ends. This CDR3 reads CAITIVPSHEQYF. DNA for the CDR3: TGTGCCATCACCATAGTACCGAGTCACGAGCAGTACTTC.

This clonotype has more than one count but fewer than ten. The rearrangement links TRBV7-9 to TRBJ1-5; no clear D gene. CDR1 is SEHNR, CDR2 FQNEAQ, per germline (reference sequence). The CDR3 is 13 residues long. V was pared by 5 bases and J by 2 bases, with 7 bases between. The CDR3 nucleotides are TGTGCCAGCAGCACCCACGGCAATCAGCCCCAGCATTTT. It is translated as CASSTHGNQPQHF.

This chain links TRBV4-2 with TRBJ2-1; a weak D match, TRBD2 (5 bases). V lost 0 bases, J lost 4 bases, and 10 bases lay in between. Germline-derived CDR1 and CDR2 are LGHNA and YNFKEQ. The CDR3 extends over 15 amino acids. The CDR3: CASSQEGESYNEQFF. The CDR3 region has the DNA TGTGCCAGCAGCCAAGAGGGAGAGTCTTACAATGAGCAGTTCTTC.

This clonotype came up a few times. The V gene is TRBV15, the J gene TRBJ2-1; the D is unclear. Germline CDR1 is LNHNV and CDR2 is YYDKDF (reference sequence). This CDR3 has 12 amino acids. Trimming pared 6 bases from V and 8 bases from J, leaving 11 bases between. The CDR3 nucleotides read TGTGCCACCAGTTCGATTGGGGATGAGCAGTTCTTC. Encoded protein: CATSSIGDEQFF.

There are a few counts of this clonotype. The chain uses TRBV4-3 and TRBJ2-1; 8 bases line up with TRBD1. From germline, CDR1 is LGHNA and CDR2 YSLEER. V lost 1 base and J lost 5; bases outside the gene matches: 10. This CDR3 has 17 residues. CDR3 protein: CASSQAPRDRRNNEQFF. The CDR3 DNA reads as TGCGCCAGCAGCCAAGCCCCCCGGGACAGGCGAAACAATGAGCAGTTCTTC.

CDR3 amino acids: CAISESKGNTDTQYF. CDR3 in DNA: TGTGCCATCAGTGAGTCGAAAGGTAACACAGATACGCAGTATTTT. This rearrangement joins TRBV10-3 to TRBJ2-3, with no clear D. With 0 bases removed from V and 2 bases from J, the gap between germline ends came to 9 bases. Germline CDR1 ENHRY, CDR2 SYGVKD. CDR3 length equals 15 residues.

V gene TRBV11-2 combines with J gene TRBJ2-3; D is unresolved. Trimming shortened V by 2 bases and J by 5 bases, and 17 bases separated the two germline ends. This CDR3 region has 16 residues. The germline V gene encodes CDR1 SGHAT and CDR2 FQNNGV. The CDR3 loop reads CASSLLILEAGDTQYF. CDR3 sequence (DNA): TGTGCCAGCAGCTTACTGATACTGGAAGCAGGAGATACGCAGTATTTT. The full variable domain, rest sourced from reference TRBV11-2 and TRBJ2-3, is EAGVAQSPRYKIIEKRQSVAFWCNPISGHATLYWYQQILGQGPKLLIQFQNNGVVDDSQLPKDRFSAERLKGVDSTLKIQPAKLEDSAVYLCASSLLILEAGDTQYFGPGTRLTVL.

This chain connects TRBV12-3 or TRBV12-4 to TRBJ2-7; TRBD2 matches at 11 bases. CDR3 length equals 15 residues. V trimming: 6 bases; J trimming: 0 bases; junction bases outside the gene matches: 4. DNA of the CDR3: TGTGCCAGCAGCCGGGGACTAGCGGTCTCCTACGAGCAGTACTTC. Residues: CASSRGLAVSYEQYF.

V is TRBV7-2 and J is TRBJ2-4, with D possibly TRBD2 on 6 matching bases. V lost 5 bases to trimming and J lost 1 base, with 15 bases between them. CDR3 length equals 16 residues. Germline V gene lookup returns CDR1 SGHTA and CDR2 FQGNSA. CDR3 bases: TGTGCCAGCAGCGTGGACGGGGGTCGTGCCAAAAACATTCAGTACTTC. It encodes CASSVDGGRAKNIQYF.

The chain links TRBV28 to TRBJ2-4; TRBD1 agrees at 7 bases. After removal of 3 bases from V and 6 bases from J, the junction contained 2 bases not matched to a gene. Germline V CDR1 and CDR2: MDHEN, SYDVKM. The CDR3 sequence is 13 residues long. CDR3 DNA sequence: TGTGCCAGCAGTTTTCAGGGGGTAAACATTCAGTACTTC. Its protein product is CASSFQGVNIQYF.

This clonotype was observed at least ten times. The chain is built from TRBV4-1 and TRBJ2-3; TRBD2 matches at 7 bases. The CDR3 runs 15 residues. Trimming at V came to 1 base and at J to 2 bases, leaving 3 bases not matched to a gene. Germline V gene sequence: CDR1 MGHRA, CDR2 YSYEKL. DNA of the CDR3: TGCGCCAGCAGCCAAGCGCTAGCGGTCACAGATACGCAGTATTTT. Protein sequence: CASSQALAVTDTQYF.

This clonotype was seen ten or more times. This chain links TRBV29-1 with TRBJ2-7; 8 bases agree with TRBD1. Trimming took 7 bases from V and 6 from J; bases not matched to a gene: 8. The CDR3 totals 12 residues. Germline-derived CDR1 and CDR2 are SQVTM and ANQGSEA. CDR3 protein: CSGGTGGREQYF. The CDR3 region has the DNA TGCAGCGGGGGGACAGGTGGTCGCGAGCAGTACTTC.

The chain uses TRBV12-3 or TRBV12-4 and TRBJ1-5, with D possibly matching TRBD1 (6 bases). The V end lost 5 bases, the J end lost 7 bases, and 15 bases lay between the germline ends. The CDR3 contains 14 residues. The CDR3 sequence is CASSPRTVRQPQHF. The CDR3 region has the DNA TGTGCCAGCAGTCCACGGACAGTACGGCAGCCCCAGCATTTT.

The chain recombines TRBV12-3 or TRBV12-4 with TRBJ1-2; D gene ambiguous. V shed 3 bases and J shed 9 bases, with 14 bases lying between them. The CDR3 loop spans 13 amino acids. The CDR3 DNA follows: TGTGCCAGCAGTTTTAGGACGCCTAGTCGCTACACCTTC. Protein sequence: CASSFRTPSRYTF.

The rearrangement links TRBV6-2 or TRBV6-3 to TRBJ1-4; 9 bases match TRBD1. From germline, CDR1 is MNHEY and CDR2 SVGEGT. CDR3 length: 16 amino acids. Unmatched junction bases numbered 13, after V lost 6 bases and J lost 8 bases. CDR3 residues: CASSEEPGTGNEKLFF. CDR3 bases: TGTGCCAGCAGCGAAGAGCCCGGGACAGGGAACGAAAAACTGTTTTTT.

The rearrangement links TRBV29-1 to TRBJ1-1; D uncertain. V dropped 7 bases and J dropped 3 bases, with 18 bases sitting between them. The CDR3 has 14 amino acids. Per the germline V gene, CDR1 is SQVTM and CDR2 is ANQGSEA. CDR3 amino acids: CSAAATPLDTEAFF. In DNA form, the CDR3 reads TGCAGCGCCGCGGCCACTCCACTTGACACTGAAGCTTTCTTT.

This clonotype was seen a handful of times. This chain connects TRBV4-2 to TRBJ2-5; maybe TRBD1 (6 bases). CDR1 and CDR2 (germline): LGHNA, YNFKEQ. V was trimmed by 5 bases and J by 5 bases, leaving 21 bases between them. This CDR3 has 16 residues. This chain's CDR3 is CASSKLQGQHKETQYF. The CDR3 region has the DNA TGTGCCAGCAGCAAACTGCAGGGGCAGCATAAGGAGACCCAGTACTTC.

Many counts were recorded for this clonotype. This sequence joins TRBV24-1 and TRBJ2-3; perhaps TRBD2 as D (6 bases). Germline lookup yields CDR1 KGHDR and CDR2 SFDVKD. V lost 7 bases and J 8 bases, leaving 27 bases between the germline ends. This CDR3 is 17 amino acids long. The CDR3 sequence: CATSPNSGTPADSTQYF. CDR3 bases: TGTGCCACCAGCCCCAACTCCGGGACTCCAGCCGACAGTACGCAGTATTTT.

The J gene is TRBJ2-2, the V gene TRBV20-1, with D possibly matching TRBD2 (6 bases). Between the trimmed V and J ends, which lost 4 bases and 4 bases, there was a span of 19 bases. The CDR3 runs 16 residues. Germline values: CDR1 DFQATT, CDR2 SNEGSKA (reference sequence). The CDR3 sequence is CSAKVGLASVTGELFF. CDR3 nucleotide sequence: TGCAGTGCTAAGGTTGGGCTAGCGAGTGTCACCGGGGAGCTGTTTTTT.

The V and J genes are TRBV20-1 and TRBJ1-1, with a weak D call TRBD1 (5 bases). There are 12 residues in the CDR3. Germline V gene data show CDR1 as DFQATT and CDR2 as SNEGSKA (reference sequence). As DNA, the CDR3 is TGCAGGGTGGACACCATGAACACTGAAGCTTTCTTT. Protein sequence: CRVDTMNTEAFF.

The chain combines TRBV24-1 with TRBJ2-1, with TRBD2 matching over 8 bases. V dropped 6 bases and J dropped 6; count of bases not matched to a gene: 3. Germline V gives CDR1 KGHDR, CDR2 SFDVKD. The CDR3 sequence is 13 residues long. Here the CDR3 reads CATSTGGVNEQFF. For the CDR3, the DNA is TGTGCCACCAGTACCGGGGGGGTCAATGAGCAGTTCTTC.

In its sample, this clonotype was seen a few times. This chain connects TRBV2 to TRBJ2-3; no clear D. Germline V gene lookup returns CDR1 SNHLY and CDR2 FYNNEI. The CDR3 spans 13 residues. Deletions cut 5 bases from V and 1 base from J, with 7 bases between. The CDR3 is CASSPIRTDTQYF. The CDR3 DNA reads as TGTGCCAGCAGTCCTATCCGCACAGATACGCAGTATTTT.

The table lists this clonotype with a few counts. The chain links TRBV7-7 to TRBJ2-2; TRBD2 matches 7 bases. CDR1 and CDR2 from the germline V gene are SSHAT and FNYEAQ (reference sequence). With V trimmed by 5 bases and J by 2 bases, 5 bases remained unmatched. The CDR3 loop spans 15 amino acids. CDR3 sequence: CASSTASGNTGELFF. The CDR3 DNA is TGTGCCAGCAGCACTGCTAGCGGCAACACCGGGGAGCTGTTTTTT.

CDR3 amino acids: CASRVQGTLNTEAFF. CDR3 nucleotide sequence: TGTGCCAGTAGGGTCCAGGGGACCCTGAACACTGAAGCTTTCTTT. The gene calls are TRBV19 and TRBJ1-1, with TRBD1 as a possible D gene (6 bases). Deletions cut 6 bases from V and 0 bases from J, with 14 bases between. The CDR3 is 15 amino acids. CDR1 and CDR2 (germline): LNHDA, SQIVND (reference sequence).

This clonotype was counted a few times. V and J are TRBV29-1 and TRBJ2-7; D tentatively reads TRBD1 or TRBD2 (6 bases each). Germline-derived CDR1 and CDR2 are SQVTM and ANQGSEA. The CDR3 is 14 residues long. With 5 bases removed from V and 10 bases from J, the gap between germline ends came to 24 bases. The CDR3 DNA follows: TGCAGCGTTATGGTAGGGCAGGGGACTCCTCCCCAGTACTTC. It codes for CSVMVGQGTPPQYF.

This clonotype was found a few times. The V gene is TRBV7-2, the J gene TRBJ1-3; no reliable D call. Germline loops: CDR1 SGHTA, CDR2 FQGNSA. The CDR3 is 12 amino acids. V lost 5 bases to trimming and J lost 7 bases, with 9 bases between them. As DNA, the CDR3 is TGTGCCAGCAGCATCGACCTTAACACCATATATTTT. This encodes CASSIDLNTIYF.

This clonotype has more than one count but fewer than ten. The V and J genes are TRBV6-5 and TRBJ2-5; TRBD1 might be the D (6 bases). Trimming stripped 2 bases from V and 5 bases from J, with 27 bases between. Per the germline V gene, CDR1 is MNHEY and CDR2 is SVGAGI. The length of the CDR3 is 19 residues. The DNA for the CDR3 is TGTGCCAGCAGTTACGAAGCCCCCAGGGGAACCAACCCCGGGGAGACCCAGTACTTC. Its protein product is CASSYEAPRGTNPGETQYF.

This clonotype was seen ten or more times. The chain combines TRBV10-3 with TRBJ2-1, with 11 bases fitting TRBD2. V lost 0 bases and J lost 6; bases outside the gene matches: 16. The CDR3 consists of 20 residues. CDR1 is ENHRY, CDR2 SYGVKD, per germline. CDR3 coding DNA: TGTGCCATCAGTGAGTCGAGGAGTTGGACTTCTAGCGGGAGGAGCAATGAGCAGTTCTTC. It specifies CAISESRSWTSSGRSNEQFF.

This chain joins TRBV5-5 and TRBJ2-3, with 7 bases matching TRBD2. The CDR3 runs to 14 residues. Germline V gives CDR1 SGHKS, CDR2 YYEKEE (reference sequence). V lost 5 bases and J lost 1; bases outside the gene matches: 4. This CDR3 is CASSERGGTDTQYF. As DNA, the CDR3 is TGTGCCAGCAGTGAGCGGGGCGGCACAGATACGCAGTATTTT.